The present entry profiles one TCR beta chain with its context. No antigen is known for it. CDR3 size: 15 residues. CDR1 and CDR2 from the germline V gene are SNHLY and FYNNEI. V was shortened by 4 bases and J by 1 base, with 11 bases between the two germline ends. For TCR beta, libraries came from quantitative 5'-RACE with molecular barcodes. Each CDR3 protein gets one entry after TCRdb re-called the 5' RACE reads with MiXCR. This sample has 300,000 to 400,000 distinct CDR3 sequences, with more than 9% found just once. These data are taken from a study of CD8 T cells in ankylosing spondylitis. Study-wide points: The study identified a TCR beta motif of eight highly homologous variants that appeared characteristic of ankylosing spondylitis blood. As reported, disease-linked clones showed significant enrichment in matched ankylosing spondylitis synovial fluid.

The sequenced sample consisted of blood, either unsorted or a sorted T cell fraction (not recorded which). The chain is built from TRBV2 and TRBJ1-3, with TRBD1 as a possible D gene (5 bases). This clonotype was sampled from a female donor with ankylosing spondylitis or in good health (not recorded which). CDR3 sequence (DNA): TGTGCCAGCAGTGGGCCGGGGGTTTCTGGAAACACCATATATTTT. Protein: CASSGPGVSGNTIYF.